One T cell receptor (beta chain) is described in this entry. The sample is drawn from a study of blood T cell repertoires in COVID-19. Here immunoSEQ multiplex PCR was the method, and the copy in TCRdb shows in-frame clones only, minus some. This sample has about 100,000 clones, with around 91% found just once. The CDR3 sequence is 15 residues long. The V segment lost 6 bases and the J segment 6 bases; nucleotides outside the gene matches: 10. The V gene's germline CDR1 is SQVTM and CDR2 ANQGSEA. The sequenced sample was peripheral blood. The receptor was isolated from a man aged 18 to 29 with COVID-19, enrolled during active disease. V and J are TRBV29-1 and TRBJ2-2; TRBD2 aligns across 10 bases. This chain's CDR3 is CSVSPSGGHSGELFF. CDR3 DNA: TGCAGCGTAAGCCCTAGCGGGGGCCATTCCGGGGAGCTGTTTTTT.